This T cell receptor (beta chain) was obtained from a study of early T cells in non-severe SARS-CoV-2 infection. V shed 1 base, J shed 0 bases, and the junction held 3 bases outside the gene matches. The germline CDR1 and CDR2 sequences are SNHLY and FYNNEI. This CDR3 has 16 amino acids. From the 5' RACE reads, TCRdb called clonotypes with MiXCR, one entry per CDR3 protein. The data show 30,000 or so distinct CDR3 sequences, 6.6% seen once. Sequenced input: whole blood. This sequence joins TRBV2 and TRBJ2-7; 10 bases map to TRBD2. The TCR was taken from an adult who was a healthcare worker with PCR-confirmed SARS-CoV-2 infection or an uninfected control (not recorded which). CDR3 residues: CASSEESSGSSYEQYF. For the CDR3, the DNA is TGTGCCAGCAGTGAAGAATCTAGCGGGAGCTCCTACGAGCAGTACTTC.